What follows are 7 T cell receptor beta chains derived from one specimen sequenced in a study of blood T cell repertoires in COVID-19. The method was immunoSEQ multiplex PCR; TCRdb's version includes in-frame clones alone and lacks a portion of them. This sample has roughly 200,000 clones; 65% to 85% occur once, and the top ten carry roughly 8.6%. Material for sequencing was peripheral blood. Receptor source: a man between 35 and 55 years old with active or convalescent COVID-19.

This chain connects TRBV19 to TRBJ1-1, with a tentative D call TRBD1 (6 bases). The germline V gene encodes CDR1 LNHDA and CDR2 SQIVND (reference sequence). The CDR3 has 14 residues. The V end was cut by 6 bases, the J end by 6 bases, with 17 bases between. This CDR3 reads CASRDSGGRPEAFF. The CDR3 DNA follows: TGTGCCAGTAGGGACTCTGGGGGCCGGCCTGAAGCTTTCTTT. Filled out from reference TRBV19 and TRBJ1-1, the complete variable domain reads DGGITQSPKYLFRKEGQNVTLSCEQNLNHDAMYWYRQDPGQGLRLIYYSQIVNDFQKGDIAEGYSVSREKKESFPLTVTSAQKNPTAFYLCASRDSGGRPEAFFGQGTRLTVV.

This clone was recorded once. The V call is TRBV7-6, the J call TRBJ2-7; weak D call: TRBD2 (6 bases). Germline CDR1 is SGHVS and CDR2 is FNYEAQ. This CDR3 region has 12 residues. V was pared by 5 bases and J by 3 bases, with 8 bases between. The CDR3 loop is CASSRLGYEQYF. CDR3 in DNA: TGTGCCAGCAGCCGACTAGGCTACGAGCAGTACTTC.

The V and J genes are TRBV6-5 and TRBJ1-6; D not certain. Trimming left V 7 bases short and J 8 bases short, with 12 bases between. Germline CDR1 reads MNHEY; CDR2 reads SVGAGI. The CDR3 runs to 13 residues. The CDR3 DNA follows: TGTGCCAGCAAGCGGGATGGTGATTCACCCCTCCACTTT. Protein product: CASKRDGDSPLHF.

The DNA for the CDR3 is TGCGCCAGCAGCTTGCAGGGCTCCTACGAGCAGTACTTC. Translated, it gives CASSLQGSYEQYF. The rearrangement links TRBV5-1 to TRBJ2-7; D may be TRBD1 (5 bases). CDR3 size: 13 residues. Trimming took off 1 base at V and 0 bases at J, with 5 bases between the two ends. Germline V gives CDR1 SGHRS, CDR2 YFSETQ. The variable domain in full, with the rest retrieved from reference TRBV5-1 and TRBJ2-7, is KAGVTQTPRYLIKTRGQQVTLSCSPISGHRSVSWYQQTPGQGLQFLFEYFSETQRNKGNFPGRFSGRQFSNSRSEMNVSTLELGDSALYLCASSLQGSYEQYFGPGTRLTVT.

The V gene is TRBV6-5, the J gene TRBJ1-4, with TRBD1 matching 7 bases. CDR1 is MNHEY and CDR2 is SVGAGI in the germline V gene. This CDR3 has 14 amino acids. The V and J ends lost 5 bases and 6 bases, in that order; junction bases with no gene match: 6. CDR3 bases: TGTGCCAGCAGTAAGGGACAGCTAGATGAAAAACTGTTTTTT. This translates into CASSKGQLDEKLFF.

This chain's CDR3 is CASSSAGGYYNEQFF. The CDR3 coding sequence is TGTGCCAGCAGCTCAGCGGGAGGGTATTACAATGAGCAGTTCTTC. The V call is TRBV11-3, the J call TRBJ2-1; 10 bases align to TRBD2. The CDR3 runs 15 residues. In germline, CDR1 is SGHNT, CDR2 YENEEA. V lost 4 bases, J lost 4 bases, and 4 bases stayed unmatched.

The chain uses TRBV4-1 and TRBJ2-5, with unresolved D. V lost 4 bases and J 1 base, leaving 16 bases between the germline ends. The germline gives CDR1 MGHRA, CDR2 YSYEKL. The CDR3 extends over 16 amino acids. Here the CDR3 reads CASSPTQLTPQETQYF. CDR3 DNA sequence: TGCGCCAGCAGCCCAACGCAGCTGACACCCCAAGAGACCCAGTACTTC.